The rows below give T cell receptor beta chains drawn from one sample of a study of blood T cell repertoires in COVID-19. Profiling relied on immunoSEQ multiplex PCR, and the TCRdb table lists in-frame clones only, not all of them. Of 100,000 or so clones in the sample, approximately 92% are singletons; the top ten hold approximately 6.3%. Sequencing was performed on peripheral blood. These receptors were obtained from a woman aged 55-70 years with active COVID-19. Each CDR3 is given with its conserved first and last residue. Fields, in order: CDR3 DNA, CDR3 protein, CDR3 length, V gene, clone size, D gene, J gene. A D gene is named only where the DNA matches it firmly. Not every row has a clone size; where given, it reads once, few, many or a size class.

CDR3 DNA: TGTGCCAGCAGACTAGACAGGGTTAAAGAGACCCAGTACTTC
CDR3 protein: CASRLDRVKETQYF
CDR3 length: 14
V gene: TRBV6-5
clone size: -
D gene: TRBD1
J gene: TRBJ2-5

CDR3 DNA: TGTGCCAGCAGTCCCGGAGGCCAGCTTATTGGCAATTCACCCCTCCACTTT
CDR3 protein: CASSPGGQLIGNSPLHF
CDR3 length: 17
V gene: TRBV28
clone size: -
D gene: -
J gene: TRBJ1-6

CDR3 DNA: TGTGCCAGCTCTTTAATCGGGAGCACTAATGAAAAACTGTTTTTT
CDR3 protein: CASSLIGSTNEKLFF
CDR3 length: 15
V gene: TRBV18
clone size: -
D gene: -
J gene: TRBJ1-4

CDR3 DNA: TGTGCCAGCAGTTTAGGGAGTTTGGGCGAGCAGTACTTC
CDR3 protein: CASSLGSLGEQYF
CDR3 length: 13
V gene: TRBV12-3/TRBV12-4
clone size: -
D gene: -
J gene: TRBJ2-7

CDR3 DNA: TGTGCCAGCAGCGAAGGAGGAGCGGGCTACTATGGCTACACCTTC
CDR3 protein: CASSEGGAGYYGYTF
CDR3 length: 15
V gene: TRBV7-2
clone size: -
D gene: -
J gene: TRBJ1-2

CDR3 DNA: TGTGCCAGCAGCTTAGGAGGTCTAGGGAGAAACACTGAAGCTTTCTTT
CDR3 protein: CASSLGGLGRNTEAFF
CDR3 length: 16
V gene: TRBV7-2
clone size: -
D gene: -
J gene: TRBJ1-1

CDR3 DNA: TGTGCCAGCAGCCGTAGCGGCGGGGATACGCAGTATTTT
CDR3 protein: CASSRSGGDTQYF
CDR3 length: 13
V gene: TRBV7-9
clone size: -
D gene: -
J gene: TRBJ2-3

CDR3 DNA: TGTGCCAGCAGTGAACAGGCAGACACTGAAGCTTTCTTT
CDR3 protein: CASSEQADTEAFF
CDR3 length: 13
V gene: TRBV6-1
clone size: -
D gene: -
J gene: TRBJ1-1

CDR3 DNA: TGTGCCAGTAGTAGACTAGCGGGCCGACGCGCGGGGGGGAGCACAGATACGCAGTATTTT
CDR3 protein: CASSRLAGRRAGGSTDTQYF
CDR3 length: 20
V gene: TRBV19
clone size: -
D gene: TRBD2
J gene: TRBJ2-3

CDR3 DNA: TGCGCCAGCAGCCTTAGCGGGGGGAACACCGGGGAGCTGTTTTTT
CDR3 protein: CASSLSGGNTGELFF
CDR3 length: 15
V gene: TRBV4-3
clone size: once
D gene: TRBD2
J gene: TRBJ2-2

CDR3 DNA: TGTGCCAGCTCCTGGTGGGCGGGAGTTTGGAGCAATCAGCCCCAGCATTTT
CDR3 protein: CASSWWAGVWSNQPQHF
CDR3 length: 17
V gene: TRBV5-6
clone size: -
D gene: -
J gene: TRBJ1-5

CDR3 DNA: TGTGCCAGCAGCCAAGGGGACAGCCAGAATGAAAAACTGTTTTTT
CDR3 protein: CASSQGDSQNEKLFF
CDR3 length: 15
V gene: TRBV3-1/TRBV3-2
clone size: -
D gene: TRBD1
J gene: TRBJ1-4

CDR3 DNA: TGTGCCAGCAGCCGGAGCCGGCTAGCGGGACAAGAGCAGTTCTTC
CDR3 protein: CASSRSRLAGQEQFF
CDR3 length: 15
V gene: TRBV14
clone size: -
D gene: TRBD2
J gene: TRBJ2-1

CDR3 DNA: TGTGCCAGCAGCCGTAATGAGCAGTTCTTC
CDR3 protein: CASSRNEQFF
CDR3 length: 10
V gene: TRBV12-3/TRBV12-4
clone size: -
D gene: -
J gene: TRBJ2-1

CDR3 DNA: TGTGCCAGCAGTTTTGAAACAGGTATCCAAGAGACCCAGTACTTC
CDR3 protein: CASSFETGIQETQYF
CDR3 length: 15
V gene: TRBV28
clone size: -
D gene: -
J gene: TRBJ2-5

CDR3 DNA: TGTGCCAGCAGCCCCGGGACAGGTCGGTCCTACGAGCAGTACTTC
CDR3 protein: CASSPGTGRSYEQYF
CDR3 length: 15
V gene: TRBV27
clone size: -
D gene: TRBD1
J gene: TRBJ2-7

CDR3 DNA: TGTGCCAGTAGTTCTAACAGAGTTGGCTACACCTTC
CDR3 protein: CASSSNRVGYTF
CDR3 length: 12
V gene: TRBV19
clone size: -
D gene: -
J gene: TRBJ1-2

CDR3 DNA: TGTGCCAGCAGCAAAGAGTTCTGGGGCCCCGGTTATGGCTACACCTTC
CDR3 protein: CASSKEFWGPGYGYTF
CDR3 length: 16
V gene: TRBV21-1
clone size: -
D gene: -
J gene: TRBJ1-2

CDR3 DNA: TGTGCCAGCATCCCAGCACACGGGGAATATAATGAAAAACTGTTTTTT
CDR3 protein: CASIPAHGEYNEKLFF
CDR3 length: 16
V gene: TRBV21-1
clone size: -
D gene: -
J gene: TRBJ1-4

CDR3 DNA: TGTGCCAGCAGCCAAGCGGGACTAGCGGGGGGGAGTTTCGCCGGGGAGCTGTTTTTT
CDR3 protein: CASSQAGLAGGSFAGELFF
CDR3 length: 19
V gene: TRBV3-1/TRBV3-2
clone size: -
D gene: TRBD2
J gene: TRBJ2-2

CDR3 DNA: TGTGCCAGCAGTTACGGAAACCCGACAGGGGACGAGCAGTACTTC
CDR3 protein: CASSYGNPTGDEQYF
CDR3 length: 15
V gene: TRBV6-5
clone size: -
D gene: TRBD1
J gene: TRBJ2-7

CDR3 DNA: TGTGCCTGGAGTGTACCGTGGGGGCGAGCTACCAATGAGCAGTTCTTC
CDR3 protein: CAWSVPWGRATNEQFF
CDR3 length: 16
V gene: TRBV30
clone size: -
D gene: -
J gene: TRBJ2-1

CDR3 DNA: TGTGCCAGCTGTCTACCGGCACAGGGGTGCACTGAAGCTTTCTTT
CDR3 protein: CASCLPAQGCTEAFF
CDR3 length: 15
V gene: TRBV6-5
clone size: -
D gene: TRBD1
J gene: TRBJ1-1

CDR3 DNA: TGTGCCAGTAGTATCACAGTGAACTCCTATAATTCACCCCTCCACTTT
CDR3 protein: CASSITVNSYNSPLHF
CDR3 length: 16
V gene: TRBV19
clone size: once
D gene: -
J gene: TRBJ1-6

CDR3 DNA: TGTGCCAGCTCACCCAGACTAGGGCCAGATACGCAGTATTTT
CDR3 protein: CASSPRLGPDTQYF
CDR3 length: 14
V gene: TRBV18
clone size: -
D gene: -
J gene: TRBJ2-3

CDR3 DNA: TGTGCTTCCGACAGGGGGCCCGGGGAGCTGTTTTTT
CDR3 protein: CASDRGPGELFF
CDR3 length: 12
V gene: TRBV12-5
clone size: -
D gene: TRBD1
J gene: TRBJ2-2

CDR3 DNA: TGTGCCAGCAGCAAAGGGTCCAGCAGGGAAGGCAATGAGCAGTTCTTC
CDR3 protein: CASSKGSSREGNEQFF
CDR3 length: 16
V gene: TRBV21-1
clone size: -
D gene: -
J gene: TRBJ2-1

CDR3 DNA: TGCGCCAGCAGCGTATCTAGCGGGAGTATTGGTGAGCAGTTCTTC
CDR3 protein: CASSVSSGSIGEQFF
CDR3 length: 15
V gene: TRBV5-1
clone size: -
D gene: TRBD2
J gene: TRBJ2-1

CDR3 DNA: TGCGCCAGCAGCCGCAACAGGGGACGAGGTGGAATGGTGGACACTGAAGCTTTCTTT
CDR3 protein: CASSRNRGRGGMVDTEAFF
CDR3 length: 19
V gene: TRBV5-1
clone size: -
D gene: TRBD1
J gene: TRBJ1-1

CDR3 DNA: TGTGCCAGCAGCCAAGATCCTAGCGCGAAAGGGCCCCTCCACTTT
CDR3 protein: CASSQDPSAKGPLHF
CDR3 length: 15
V gene: TRBV3-1/TRBV3-2
clone size: -
D gene: -
J gene: TRBJ1-6

CDR3 DNA: TGTGCCAGCAGCCAGATTGACAGGCCGAACACTGAAGCTTTCTTT
CDR3 protein: CASSQIDRPNTEAFF
CDR3 length: 15
V gene: TRBV14
clone size: -
D gene: -
J gene: TRBJ1-1

CDR3 DNA: TGTGCCAGCAGCTTAGAGAGGGCCAGCTCCTATAATTCACCCCTCCACTTT
CDR3 protein: CASSLERASSYNSPLHF
CDR3 length: 17
V gene: TRBV7-9
clone size: -
D gene: -
J gene: TRBJ1-6

CDR3 DNA: TGTGCCAGCAGCGCCGACAAGAACACTGAAGCTTTCTTT
CDR3 protein: CASSADKNTEAFF
CDR3 length: 13
V gene: TRBV13
clone size: -
D gene: -
J gene: TRBJ1-1

CDR3 DNA: TGTGCCAGCAGCCCCAGAGGGACTAGCGGGGTATACAATGAGCAGTTCTTC
CDR3 protein: CASSPRGTSGVYNEQFF
CDR3 length: 17
V gene: TRBV7-2
clone size: once
D gene: TRBD2
J gene: TRBJ2-1

CDR3 DNA: TGTGCTAGTGGTCAAGGGCTGGGAGGAACCGAGACCCAGTACTTC
CDR3 protein: CASGQGLGGTETQYF
CDR3 length: 15
V gene: TRBV12-5
clone size: -
D gene: -
J gene: TRBJ2-5

CDR3 DNA: TGTGCCTGGGGACGGGGGAACACTGAAGCTTTCTTT
CDR3 protein: CAWGRGNTEAFF
CDR3 length: 12
V gene: TRBV30
clone size: -
D gene: -
J gene: TRBJ1-1

CDR3 DNA: TGTGCCAGCAGTTATGAGGGGAGGAGCTCCTATAATTCACCCCTCCACTTT
CDR3 protein: CASSYEGRSSYNSPLHF
CDR3 length: 17
V gene: TRBV7-9
clone size: -
D gene: -
J gene: TRBJ1-6

CDR3 DNA: TGTGCCAGCAGCTTGCGAGGACAGGGATCCTACAATGAGCAGTTCTTC
CDR3 protein: CASSLRGQGSYNEQFF
CDR3 length: 16
V gene: TRBV5-8
clone size: -
D gene: TRBD1
J gene: TRBJ2-1

CDR3 DNA: TGCGCCAGCAGCCACCTGGGGGCGGCTAACAATGAGCAGTTCTTC
CDR3 protein: CASSHLGAANNEQFF
CDR3 length: 15
V gene: TRBV4-3
clone size: -
D gene: -
J gene: TRBJ2-1

CDR3 DNA: TGTGCCAGTAGTATAGCGGGAATAGCCTACGAGCAGTACTTC
CDR3 protein: CASSIAGIAYEQYF
CDR3 length: 14
V gene: TRBV19
clone size: once
D gene: -
J gene: TRBJ2-7

CDR3 DNA: TGTGCCAGCAGTTTGCCAGCTAACTATGGCTACACCTTC
CDR3 protein: CASSLPANYGYTF
CDR3 length: 13
V gene: TRBV12-3/TRBV12-4
clone size: -
D gene: -
J gene: TRBJ1-2

CDR3 DNA: TGTGCCAGCAGCGCCGAAGGGGGCACTAGTCACTTCGAGCAGTACTTC
CDR3 protein: CASSAEGGTSHFEQYF
CDR3 length: 16
V gene: TRBV9
clone size: -
D gene: TRBD1
J gene: TRBJ2-7

CDR3 DNA: TGTGCCAGTAGTATATGGACAACGAACACCGGGGAGCTGTTTTTT
CDR3 protein: CASSIWTTNTGELFF
CDR3 length: 15
V gene: TRBV19
clone size: -
D gene: -
J gene: TRBJ2-2

CDR3 DNA: TGTGCCAGCAGTGAGGAGATCGGTGAAGCTTTCTTT
CDR3 protein: CASSEEIGEAFF
CDR3 length: 12
V gene: TRBV2
clone size: -
D gene: -
J gene: TRBJ1-1

CDR3 DNA: TGTGCCAGCAGCTTCAGGGCTACTAACACTGAAGCTTTCTTT
CDR3 protein: CASSFRATNTEAFF
CDR3 length: 14
V gene: TRBV5-4
clone size: -
D gene: -
J gene: TRBJ1-1

CDR3 DNA: TGTGCCAGCAGCACAGTAGCGGCCTCCTACAATGAGCAGTTCTTC
CDR3 protein: CASSTVAASYNEQFF
CDR3 length: 15
V gene: TRBV7-2
clone size: -
D gene: -
J gene: TRBJ2-1

CDR3 DNA: TGTGCCATCAACGAGGTCGGACAGCCCCAGCATTTT
CDR3 protein: CAINEVGQPQHF
CDR3 length: 12
V gene: TRBV10-3
clone size: -
D gene: -
J gene: TRBJ1-5

CDR3 DNA: TGTGCCAGCAGCCCCCGCGGGAGGGGGGAGACCCAGTACTTC
CDR3 protein: CASSPRGRGETQYF
CDR3 length: 14
V gene: TRBV11-2
clone size: -
D gene: TRBD2
J gene: TRBJ2-5

CDR3 DNA: TGTGCCAGCACGACAGGGCATCAAGAGACCCAGTACTTC
CDR3 protein: CASTTGHQETQYF
CDR3 length: 13
V gene: TRBV2
clone size: -
D gene: TRBD1
J gene: TRBJ2-5

CDR3 DNA: TGTGCCAGCAGTCCAGGAGGGAGTTGGAACACCGGGGAGCTGTTTTTT
CDR3 protein: CASSPGGSWNTGELFF
CDR3 length: 16
V gene: TRBV9
clone size: -
D gene: -
J gene: TRBJ2-2

CDR3 DNA: TGTGCCAGCAGCCCCACTACGGTTTCCTACGAGCAGTACTTC
CDR3 protein: CASSPTTVSYEQYF
CDR3 length: 14
V gene: TRBV3-1/TRBV3-2
clone size: once
D gene: -
J gene: TRBJ2-7

CDR3 DNA: TGCAGCGTTGAAGATCTAGGGCTAGCGGAGGGCAGCTCCTACAATGAGCAGTTCTTC
CDR3 protein: CSVEDLGLAEGSSYNEQFF
CDR3 length: 19
V gene: TRBV29-1
clone size: -
D gene: TRBD2
J gene: TRBJ2-1

CDR3 DNA: TGTGCCTGGAGTGTAAGGGGGGGTAATGAAAAACTGTTTTTT
CDR3 protein: CAWSVRGGNEKLFF
CDR3 length: 14
V gene: TRBV30
clone size: -
D gene: -
J gene: TRBJ1-4

CDR3 DNA: TGTGCCAGCAGTTTTCGGTCGATCGAGACCCAGTACTTC
CDR3 protein: CASSFRSIETQYF
CDR3 length: 13
V gene: TRBV28
clone size: -
D gene: -
J gene: TRBJ2-5

CDR3 DNA: TGTGCCAGCAGCCTTAACACAGAGACCCAGTACTTC
CDR3 protein: CASSLNTETQYF
CDR3 length: 12
V gene: TRBV6-5
clone size: once
D gene: -
J gene: TRBJ2-5

CDR3 DNA: TGTGCCTGGAGTGTCGGCGGGAGGGCGAACGAGCAGTACTTC
CDR3 protein: CAWSVGGRANEQYF
CDR3 length: 14
V gene: TRBV30
clone size: -
D gene: TRBD2
J gene: TRBJ2-7

CDR3 DNA: TGTGCCAGCAGCCAGAGCGGGGGCACAGATACGCAGTATTTT
CDR3 protein: CASSQSGGTDTQYF
CDR3 length: 14
V gene: TRBV2
clone size: -
D gene: TRBD2
J gene: TRBJ2-3

CDR3 DNA: TGTGCCAGCAGCCCCCCTCTAACAGGGAGGGAGCCCCTCCACTTT
CDR3 protein: CASSPPLTGREPLHF
CDR3 length: 15
V gene: TRBV3-1/TRBV3-2
clone size: -
D gene: -
J gene: TRBJ1-6

CDR3 DNA: TGTGCCACCAGTGATCAGGGGTTCGGTGGCTACACCTTC
CDR3 protein: CATSDQGFGGYTF
CDR3 length: 13
V gene: TRBV24-1
clone size: once
D gene: -
J gene: TRBJ1-2